A single sample gave rise to the 26 T cell receptor beta chains below, sequenced in a study of blood T cell repertoires in COVID-19. Sequencing used immunoSEQ multiplex PCR; TCRdb keeps in-frame clones, though not all of them. Found here are 410,000 or so clones, just over 85% of them singletons; the top ten hold under 1.5%. What was sequenced was peripheral blood. The receptor source for this set is a woman in her 30s with active or convalescent COVID-19.

V and J are TRBV6-5 and TRBJ1-6; TRBD1 might be the D (6 bases). Trimming removed 7 bases from V and 9 bases from J, with 16 bases in between. The CDR3 runs to 14 residues. The germline V gene encodes CDR1 MNHEY and CDR2 SVGAGI. CDR3: CASNSGTPFSPLHF. Here the CDR3 DNA reads TGTGCCAGCAATTCCGGGACACCCTTTTCACCCCTCCACTTT.

The genes are TRBV5-6 and TRBJ1-1; D possibly corresponds to TRBD1 (5 bases). Germline V gene data show CDR1 as SGHDT and CDR2 as YYEEEE. This CDR3 contains 15 residues. The germline V and J ends were trimmed by 1 base and 3 bases, with 13 bases remaining between them. CDR3 nucleotides: TGTGCCAGCAGCTTGATTCGACAGACGGACACTGAAGCTTTCTTT. This encodes CASSLIRQTDTEAFF.

The chain employs TRBV6-5 and TRBJ1-1; TRBD1 might be the D (5 bases). The length of the CDR3 is 16 residues. Germline CDR1 reads MNHEY; CDR2 reads SVGAGI. V was pared by 0 bases and J by 0 bases, with 11 bases between. The CDR3 nucleotides read TGTGCCAGCAGTTACTCGAGACAGTTCATGAACACTGAAGCTTTCTTT. This translates into CASSYSRQFMNTEAFF.

This clone was seen a single time. This chain joins TRBV5-4 and TRBJ2-3, with D perhaps TRBD2 (6 bases). The CDR3 runs 15 residues. Germline values: CDR1 SGHNT, CDR2 YYREEE (reference sequence). Trimming took off 4 bases at V and 0 bases at J, with 12 bases between the two ends. The CDR3 sequence: CASSPGAGSTDTQYF. The CDR3 bases are TGTGCCAGCAGCCCAGGAGCGGGTAGCACAGATACGCAGTATTTT.

On this clone itself: Compared with germline, one end of the junction differs, possibly owing to a read error. The chain links TRBV7-9 to TRBJ1-2; D might be TRBD1 (5 bases). CDR1 and CDR2 from the germline V gene are SEHNR and FQNEAQ (reference sequence). This CDR3 comprises 13 residues. CDR3 protein: CASRPQTDSNIPF. As DNA, the CDR3 is TGTGCCAGCAGGCCCCAGACAGATTCTAATATCCCCTTC.

CDR3: CASSTGTYGYTF. DNA of the CDR3: TGCGCCAGCAGCACCGGGACTTATGGCTACACCTTC. The chain is built from TRBV5-1 and TRBJ1-2; TRBD1 might be the D (5 bases). With 4 bases removed from V and 5 bases from J, the gap between germline ends came to 9 bases. Germline V gene lookup returns CDR1 SGHRS and CDR2 YFSETQ. CDR3 size: 12 residues.

This clone was detected a few times. The chain carries TRBV7-9 and TRBJ1-2; 7 bases fit TRBD1. V lost 3 bases, J lost 4 bases, and 2 bases stayed unmatched. The CDR3 has 13 amino acids. Germline CDR1 and CDR2: SEHNR and FQNEAQ (reference sequence). The CDR3 nucleotides read TGTGCCAGCAGCTTCCAGGGGGGCTATGGCTACACCTTC. It codes for CASSFQGGYGYTF.

The chain combines TRBV7-9 with TRBJ2-7; 8 bases match TRBD1. CDR3 length: 14 residues. The V gene's germline CDR1 is SEHNR and CDR2 FQNEAQ (reference sequence). The V gene end was trimmed by 5 bases and the J gene end by 4 bases; junction bases not matched to a gene: 7. The CDR3 nucleotides are TGTGCCAGCAGCCCCCGGACAGGGAAATACGAGCAGTACTTC. Amino acids: CASSPRTGKYEQYF.

The rearrangement links TRBV2 to TRBJ1-6; 7 bases fit TRBD1. CDR3 length equals 15 residues. With 5 bases clipped from V and 7 bases from J, the junction kept 8 bases outside the gene matches. Germline V gene data show CDR1 as SNHLY and CDR2 as FYNNEI. The CDR3 sequence is CASSFGDRENSPLHF. For the CDR3, the DNA is TGTGCCAGCAGTTTCGGCGACAGGGAAAATTCACCCCTCCACTTT.

The chain carries TRBV5-1 and TRBJ2-5; D is undetermined. The CDR3 extends over 13 amino acids. Germline-derived CDR1 and CDR2 are SGHRS and YFSETQ. Trimming shortened V by 4 bases and J by 5 bases, and 12 bases separated the two germline ends. The CDR3 nucleotides are TGCGCCAGCAGCCCAGGTGAACGGGAGACCCAGTACTTC. Protein product: CASSPGERETQYF.

The chain is built from TRBV2 and TRBJ1-2; D may be TRBD1 (6 bases). Trimming took off 8 bases at V and 5 bases at J, with 21 bases between the two ends. Germline values: CDR1 SNHLY, CDR2 FYNNEI. The CDR3 covers 15 residues. CDR3: CASHRLNPQGYGYTF. The DNA for the CDR3 is TGTGCCAGCCACAGGCTTAACCCGCAGGGGTATGGCTACACCTTC.

The rearrangement links TRBV27 to TRBJ2-1; 9 nucleotides line up with TRBD1. The V and J ends lost 4 bases and 6 bases, in that order; junction bases with no gene match: 4. There are 14 residues in the CDR3. Germline CDR1 reads MNHEY; CDR2 reads SMNVEV (reference sequence). In DNA form, the CDR3 reads TGTGCCAGCAGTTACGGGACAGGGAGCAATGAGCAGTTCTTC. Its translation: CASSYGTGSNEQFF.

This clone was observed a single time. V is TRBV7-8 and J is TRBJ2-2, with 10 positions matching TRBD2. Germline values: CDR1 SGHVS, CDR2 FQNEAQ. The CDR3 has 16 residues. The J segment lost 4 bases and the V segment lost 4 bases, leaving 6 bases of the junction unmatched. Written as DNA, the CDR3 is TGTGCCAGCAGCTCCCGTGGGACTAGCGCCACCGGGGAGCTGTTTTTT. Its protein is CASSSRGTSATGELFF.

This rearrangement joins TRBV6-2 or TRBV6-3 to TRBJ2-7; 12 bases match TRBD2. The CDR3 covers 16 residues. The trim removed 3 bases at V and 3 bases at J, leaving 6 bases unmatched. Germline CDR1 and CDR2: MNHEY and SVGEGT. CDR3 DNA: TGTGCCAGCAGTTATCGGACTAGCGGGGCTCTCTACGAGCAGTACTTC. It specifies CASSYRTSGALYEQYF.

The chain couples TRBV9 to TRBJ1-6; D may be TRBD1 (5 bases). Trimming removed 2 bases from V and 6 bases from J, with 9 bases in between. The CDR3 has 14 amino acids. The germline V gene encodes CDR1 SGDLS and CDR2 YYNGEE. CDR3 nucleotide sequence: TGTGCCAGCAGCGTTAGCCAGGGTAATTCACCCCTCCACTTT. This codes for CASSVSQGNSPLHF. The whole variable domain, remainder taken from reference TRBV9 and TRBJ1-6, is DSGVTQTPKHLITATGQRVTLRCSPRSGDLSVYWYQQSLDQGLQFLIQYYNGEERAKGNILERFSAQQFPDLHSELNLSSLELGDSALYFCASSVSQGNSPLHFGNGTRLTVT.

Here the CDR3 reads CASSPVPSGNTYEQYF. The CDR3 DNA reads as TGTGCCAGCAGCCCCGTTCCTAGCGGAAATACCTACGAGCAGTACTTC. V is TRBV7-9 and J is TRBJ2-7; TRBD2 aligns across 7 bases. Looked up from germline, CDR1 is SEHNR and CDR2 is FQNEAQ (reference sequence). Trimming at V came to 5 bases and at J to 2 bases, leaving 12 bases not matched to a gene. This CDR3 region has 16 residues.

V usage is TRBV19 and J usage is TRBJ1-1, with D possibly being TRBD1 (6 bases). The CDR3 sequence is 16 residues long. CDR1 is LNHDA, CDR2 SQIVND, per germline (reference sequence). Trimming left V 8 bases short and J 2 bases short, with 21 bases between. The CDR3 bases are TGTGCCAGTGCGAGGGACACTGCTCGTATTAACACTGAAGCTTTCTTT. Translating it yields CASARDTARINTEAFF.

V usage is TRBV7-8 and J usage is TRBJ1-5, with D possibly matching TRBD1 (5 bases). CDR3 length: 17 amino acids. The ends were cut back, 5 bases at V and 1 base at J, with 18 bases in the middle. Per germline, CDR1 SGHVS and CDR2 FQNEAQ. CDR3: CASSRGLQGWSNQPQHF. The DNA for the CDR3 is TGTGCCAGCAGCCGAGGTCTCCAGGGCTGGAGCAATCAGCCCCAGCATTTT.

The rearrangement uses TRBV19 and TRBJ1-2, with 10 positions matching TRBD1. The CDR3 length is 14 residues. Per germline, CDR1 LNHDA and CDR2 SQIVND (reference sequence). The V segment lost 5 bases and the J segment 6 bases; nucleotides outside the gene matches: 6. CDR3 amino acids: CASSPRDRGHGYTF. In DNA form, the CDR3 reads TGTGCCAGTAGTCCCCGGGACAGGGGACATGGCTACACCTTC. Full variable domain (rest looked up from reference TRBV19 and TRBJ1-2): DGGITQSPKYLFRKEGQNVTLSCEQNLNHDAMYWYRQDPGQGLRLIYYSQIVNDFQKGDIAEGYSVSREKKESFPLTVTSAQKNPTAFYLCASSPRDRGHGYTFGSGTRLTVV.

The DNA of the CDR3 is TGTGCCAGCAGCCCAGGACCCAAACAGGGCTCTGGAAACACCATATATTTT. It translates to CASSPGPKQGSGNTIYF. This chain uses TRBV16 with TRBJ1-3; a possible D gene is TRBD1 (6 bases). V lost 4 bases and J 0 bases, leaving 16 bases between the germline ends. Germline V gives CDR1 KGHSY, CDR2 FQNENV. This CDR3 is 17 amino acids long.

V gene TRBV27 combines with J gene TRBJ2-7, with a weak D call TRBD1 (5 bases). CDR1 MNHEY and CDR2 SMNVEV come from the germline V gene (reference sequence). Between the trimmed V and J ends, which lost 4 bases and 5 bases, there was a span of 15 bases. The CDR3 has 14 amino acids. CDR3 amino acids: CASSSPQAGHEQYF. The CDR3 DNA reads as TGTGCCAGCAGTTCCCCCCAGGCAGGGCACGAGCAGTACTTC.

J is TRBJ1-4 and V is TRBV5-1; TRBD1 matches 7 bases. Trimming removed 3 bases from V and 8 bases from J; junction bases left unmatched: 10. Germline V gene data show CDR1 as SGHRS and CDR2 as YFSETQ. This CDR3 is 15 amino acids long. CDR3 nucleotide sequence: TGCGCCAGCAGCTCCGACAGGGCGGGTAGGGAAAAACTGTTTTTT. This sequence encodes CASSSDRAGREKLFF.

The chain combines TRBV27 with TRBJ1-5; 7 bases agree with TRBD1. The germline V gene has CDR1 MNHEY and CDR2 SMNVEV (reference sequence). The CDR3 has 16 residues. With V trimmed by 3 bases and J by 2 bases, 7 bases remained unmatched. This chain's CDR3 is CASSLTGFRGNQPQHF. The CDR3 DNA sequence: TGTGCCAGCAGTTTGACAGGGTTTAGGGGCAATCAGCCCCAGCATTTT.

This clone was found once. The same CDR3 arises from other DNA sequences in this sample as well. The V call is TRBV7-2, the J call TRBJ2-3; 14 bases line up with TRBD2. The CDR3 spans 16 residues. Germline V gene sequence: CDR1 SGHTA, CDR2 FQGNSA. V dropped 5 bases and J dropped 2; count of bases not matched to a gene: 3. Here the CDR3 reads CASSPGLAGVTDTQYF. The CDR3 DNA reads as TGTGCCAGCAGCCCGGGACTAGCGGGGGTCACAGATACGCAGTATTTT.

This sequence joins TRBV2 and TRBJ1-2; D is perhaps TRBD1 (5 bases). The V end was cut by 4 bases, the J end by 6 bases, with 9 bases between. The length of the CDR3 is 12 residues. CDR1 SNHLY and CDR2 FYNNEI come from the germline V gene. The CDR3 loop is CASSVVGDGYTF. Written as DNA, the CDR3 is TGTGCCAGCAGTGTCGTAGGGGATGGCTACACCTTC. Combining the CDR3 with reference TRBV2 and TRBJ1-2 gives the whole variable domain EPEVTQTPSHQVTQMGQEVILRCVPISNHLYFYWYRQILGQKVEFLVSFYNNEISEKSEIFDDQFSVERPDGSNFTLKIRSTKLEDSAMYFCASSVVGDGYTFGSGTRLTVV.

The chain links TRBV27 to TRBJ1-5; maybe TRBD1 (6 bases). The germline V gene encodes CDR1 MNHEY and CDR2 SMNVEV (reference sequence). Trimming removed 6 bases at V and 0 bases at J, with 9 bases between. The CDR3 runs to 14 residues. CDR3 sequence reads: CASRQGYSNQPQHF. CDR3 coding DNA: TGTGCCAGCAGGCAGGGGTATAGCAATCAGCCCCAGCATTTT.